This T cell receptor beta chain was recorded in a study of cytotoxic CD8 clonotypes in ibrutinib-treated CLL. Study-wide context: The patient breakdown showed approximately 11 relapsed/refractory and roughly 14 treatment-naive cases, with approximately 18 IGHV unmutated. General study findings and limits: Public clonotypes proved infrequent, and on treatment they shrank or remained steady. Pretreatment clonality was elevated relative to age-matched healthy donors and paralleled circulating CD8+ T-cell counts.

A note on this clone: Its antigen is not known.

The planned depth of sequencing spanned 1 in 200,000 to 1 in 1 million T cells. TCRdb keeps only in-frame clones here, not all; method: immunoSEQ multiplex PCR. This table holds 200,000 to 250,000 clones, nearly 80% found once. The CDR3 has 17 amino acids. V lost 1 base, J lost 2 bases, and 14 bases lay in between. CDR1 and CDR2 (germline): SGHVS, FNYEAQ. This chain joins TRBV7-6 and TRBJ2-2; the D gene is possibly TRBD2 (5 bases). The sequence came from a human donor with chronic lymphocytic leukemia. The specimen comprised PBMCs, sampled after 12 months of ibrutinib treatment. This CDR3 reads CASSLEYPGSNTGELFF. For the CDR3, the DNA is TGTGCCAGCAGCTTAGAATACCCGGGGTCAAACACCGGGGAGCTGTTTTTT.